The 19 T cell receptor beta chains below were found in one sample sequenced in a study of glioma-infiltrating T cells (dated by TCRdb to 2016 to 2017). The run used an Illumina MiSeq. TCR alpha and beta CDR3 regions were amplified with the iRepertoire nested amplicon-rescue multiplex PCR (arm-PCR) platform from RNA. TCRdb itself trimmed the public reads at Q25 with fastp, ran MiXCR and retained productive beta chains. One record per CDR3 amino acid sequence lists the most common genes and DNA. The sample table contains about 130,000 distinct CDR3 sequences; only one count was recorded for under 25% of them. The top ten hold around a quarter of the sample. Sequenced sample: glioma tissue, nonneoplastic brain tissue, or PBMCs (not recorded which). The receptors were sampled from a human donor with low-grade glioma or glioblastoma, undergoing nonglioma brain surgery, or in good health (not recorded which).

This clonotype was recorded a few times. For the CDR3, the DNA is TGCGCCAGCAGGCCTAGCGGACTCTACAATGAGCAGTTCTTC. It is translated as CASRPSGLYNEQFF. V gene TRBV5-1 combines with J gene TRBJ2-1, with 7 nucleotides matching TRBD2. From germline, CDR1 is SGHRS and CDR2 YFSETQ. This CDR3 region has 14 residues. V trimming: 5 bases; J trimming: 3 bases; junction bases outside the gene matches: 5.

This rearrangement joins TRBV4-1 to TRBJ2-7; TRBD2 matches 7 bases. The V segment lost 4 bases and the J segment 3 bases; nucleotides outside the gene matches: 3. The germline gives CDR1 MGHRA, CDR2 YSYEKL. This CDR3 spans 13 amino acids. The CDR3 coding sequence is TGCGCCAGCAGCCCCCGGGAGGACTACGAGCAGTACGTC. Residues: CASSPREDYEQYV.

This clonotype came up once. CDR3 nucleotides: TGTGCCAGCAGCCAGGGCCTGACAGCCCTATATGGCTACACCTTC. Translated: CASSQGLTALYGYTF. The chain joins TRBV3-1 to TRBJ1-2, with a weak D call TRBD1 (5 bases). The CDR3 has 15 amino acids. With 3 bases removed from V and 5 bases from J, the gap between germline ends came to 16 bases. Looked up from germline, CDR1 is LGHDT and CDR2 is YNNKEL (reference sequence).

This chain links TRBV29-1 with TRBJ2-3; D possibly uses TRBD1 or TRBD2 (5 bases each). Germline CDR1 and CDR2: SQVTM and ANQGSEA. The CDR3 loop spans 10 amino acids. Trimming removed 4 bases from V and 12 bases from J, with 11 bases in between. The CDR3 protein is CSVAGLHQYF. The CDR3 DNA follows: TGCAGCGTTGCGGGGCTTCATCAGTATTTT.

This clonotype has at least ten counts. The V gene is TRBV27, the J gene TRBJ2-1, with 8 positions matching TRBD1. Germline values: CDR1 MNHEY, CDR2 SMNVEV (reference sequence). The CDR3 sequence is 15 residues long. J lost 5 bases, V lost 7 bases, and 10 bases had no gene match. CDR3 loop: CASIPHGQGDNEQFF. In DNA form, the CDR3 reads TGTGCCAGCATTCCCCACGGACAGGGAGACAATGAGCAGTTCTTC.

For this clonotype: At one of its ends the junction is not consistent with the germline gene, which may arise from a read error. The chain uses TRBV5-1 and TRBJ2-1; the D gene is possibly TRBD2 (5 bases). Germline assignment: CDR1 SGHRS and CDR2 YFSETQ. The CDR3 totals 16 residues. In DNA form, the CDR3 reads TGCGCCAGCAGCTTGAAAGCGGCTGAGACCTACAATGAGCGGTTCTTC. It specifies CASSLKAAETYNERFF.

This clonotype was observed a single time. This rearrangement joins TRBV12-3 or TRBV12-4 to TRBJ1-1; D unclear. The ends were cut back, 2 bases at V and 3 bases at J, with 7 bases in the middle. The CDR3 loop spans 13 amino acids. The DNA of the CDR3 is TGTGCCAGCAGTTTAAGGTCGGACACTGAAGCTTTCTTT. As protein: CASSLRSDTEAFF.

On this clonotype: This may come from a read error, since a much larger clone is one base off. The chain has TRBV20-1 and TRBJ2-1; 8 bases fit TRBD1. This CDR3 contains 14 residues. Germline V gene sequence: CDR1 DFQATT, CDR2 SNEGSKA (reference sequence). CDR3 residues: CNASGQGVYNEQFF. CDR3 DNA: TGCAATGCAAGCGGACAGGGAGTTTACAATGAGCAGTTCTTC.

This clonotype was counted a few times. The chain is built from TRBV3-1 and TRBJ1-1; 8 bases align to TRBD1. The germline V gene has CDR1 LGHDT and CDR2 YNNKEL (reference sequence). This CDR3 has 14 amino acids. J lost 4 bases, V lost 7 bases, and 8 bases had no gene match. The CDR3 DNA reads TGTGCCAGCACCTGGACAGGGAAGGGCACTGAAGCTTTCTTT. Its translation is CASTWTGKGTEAFF. Using reference TRBV3-1 and TRBJ1-1 for the parts outside the CDR3, the full variable domain is DTAVSQTPKYLVTQMGNDKSIKCEQNLGHDTMYWYKQDSKKFLKIMFSYNNKELIINETVPNRFSPKSPDKAHLNLHINSLELGDSAVYFCASTWTGKGTEAFFGQGTRLTVV.

This clonotype was seen many times. V is TRBV7-2 and J is TRBJ2-7; D not certain. CDR3 length equals 14 residues. Germline CDR1 and CDR2: SGHTA and FQGNSA. The V end lost 2 bases, the J end lost 0 bases, and 8 bases lay between the germline ends. CDR3 residues: CASSLLPSSYEQYV. In nucleotides, the CDR3 is TGTGCCAGCAGCTTATTGCCTAGCTCCTACGAGCAGTACGTC.

This clonotype was seen many times. The gene calls are TRBV6-1 and TRBJ2-2, with D perhaps matching TRBD2 (7 bases). V was cut by 5 bases and J by 6 bases, with 19 bases left in between. This CDR3 comprises 16 residues. Germline loops: CDR1 MNHNS, CDR2 SASEGT. The chain's CDR3 is CASSYWGGALAGELFF. In DNA form, the CDR3 reads TGTGCCAGCAGTTATTGGGGGGGGGCACTGGCCGGGGAGCTGTTTTTT.

The chain recombines TRBV20-1 with TRBJ2-1; D is possibly TRBD1 or TRBD2 (6 bases each). The CDR3 loop spans 16 amino acids. The germline V gene has CDR1 DFQATT and CDR2 SNEGSKA (reference sequence). Trimming pared 3 bases from V and 4 bases from J, leaving 19 bases between. The CDR3 DNA is TGCAGTGCTAGCGGTACTAGCAGGGGAGCGTACAATGAGCAGTTCTTC. As protein: CSASGTSRGAYNEQFF.

The rearrangement links TRBV28 to TRBJ1-2; tentative D call: TRBD1 (5 bases). The V end lost 6 bases, the J end lost 4 bases, and 12 bases lay between the germline ends. Germline-derived CDR1 and CDR2 are MDHEN and SYDVKM. This CDR3 has 13 residues. The CDR3 here is CASSRGPPYGYTF. The DNA for the CDR3 is TGTGCCAGCAGCCGGGGACCGCCCTATGGCTACACCTTC.

The V call is TRBV20-1, the J call TRBJ2-1, with a possible D match to TRBD2 (6 bases). Trimming took off 6 bases at V and 7 bases at J, with 19 bases between the two ends. The CDR3 is made up of 14 amino acids. In germline, CDR1 is DFQATT, CDR2 SNEGSKA (reference sequence). This CDR3 reads CSAPPGAGGNEQFF. The CDR3 DNA is TGCAGTGCCCCACCCGGGGCTGGGGGGAATGAGCAGTTCTTC.

Comment on this clonotype: One end of the junction varies from germline; a read error may be responsible. The chain uses TRBV7-9 and TRBJ2-1; the match to TRBD1 covers 9 bases. Germline values: CDR1 SEHNR, CDR2 FQNEAQ (reference sequence). The CDR3 extends over 16 amino acids. This chain's CDR3 is CASSLAGQGSYNEKFF. CDR3 coding DNA: TGTGCCAGCAGCTTAGCGGGACAGGGTTCATACAATGAGAAGTTCTTC.

This clonotype was observed many times. This chain joins TRBV25-1 and TRBJ1-2; tentative D call: TRBD1 (5 bases). The CDR3 runs to 14 residues. The V end lost 2 bases, the J end lost 7 bases, and 14 bases lay between the germline ends. CDR1 and CDR2 (germline): MGHDK, SYGVNS. CDR3 loop: CASSEGGGLLGYTF. DNA for the CDR3: TGTGCCAGCAGTGAAGGGGGGGGTCTCCTTGGCTACACCTTC.

This clonotype was seen more than once but under ten times. The genes are TRBV7-8 and TRBJ2-3; no definite D call. Germline CDR1 and CDR2: SGHVS and FQNEAQ. The CDR3 loop spans 12 amino acids. V lost 5 bases, J lost 6 bases, and 9 bases lay in between. CDR3 DNA: TGTGCCAGCAGCACCCTTTGGGATACGCAGTATTTT. Encoded protein: CASSTLWDTQYF.

This clonotype was found once. This chain links TRBV29-1 with TRBJ2-7; 8 bases align to TRBD1. Germline CDR1 and CDR2: SQVTM and ANQGSEA. Trimming at V came to 6 bases and at J to 1 base, leaving 5 bases not matched to a gene. CDR3 size: 13 residues. Here the CDR3 DNA reads TGCAGCGTAGCGACAGGGGAGTCCTACGAGCAGTACGTC. It encodes CSVATGESYEQYV.

This clonotype was recorded at least ten times. The chain recombines TRBV20-1 with TRBJ2-7, with 9 positions matching TRBD2. Germline trimming cut 3 bases from V and 0 bases from J; bases unmatched to any gene: 3. The CDR3 sequence is 14 residues long. Looked up from germline, CDR1 is DFQATT and CDR2 is SNEGSKA (reference sequence). CDR3 nucleotide sequence: TGCAGTGCTAGCATAGCGGGGGACTCCTACGAGCAGTACGTC. This gives the protein CSASIAGDSYEQYV.